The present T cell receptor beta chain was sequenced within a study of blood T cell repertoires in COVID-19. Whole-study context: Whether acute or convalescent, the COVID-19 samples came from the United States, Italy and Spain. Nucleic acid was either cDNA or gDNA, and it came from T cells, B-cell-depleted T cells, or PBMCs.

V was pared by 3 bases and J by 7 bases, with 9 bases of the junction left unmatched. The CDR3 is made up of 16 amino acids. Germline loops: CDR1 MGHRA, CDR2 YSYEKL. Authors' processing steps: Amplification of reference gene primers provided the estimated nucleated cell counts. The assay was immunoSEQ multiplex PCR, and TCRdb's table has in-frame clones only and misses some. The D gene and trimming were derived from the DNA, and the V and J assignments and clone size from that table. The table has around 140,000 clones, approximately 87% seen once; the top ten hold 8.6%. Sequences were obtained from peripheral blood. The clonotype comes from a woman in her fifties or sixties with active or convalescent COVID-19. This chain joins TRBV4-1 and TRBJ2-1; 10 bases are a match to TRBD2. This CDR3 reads CASSHTSGRARNEQFF. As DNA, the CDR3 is TGCGCCAGCAGCCATACGAGCGGGAGGGCTCGAAATGAGCAGTTCTTC.